The T cell receptor (beta chain) described here comes from a study of cytomegalovirus exposure and HLA in healthy donors. Nominal health characterized the donors when sampled, though unrecorded immune exposures were likely. The PCR contained 60 Vbeta and 13 Jbeta primers. Assay used: immunoSEQ multiplex PCR; TCRdb lists only in-frame clones, some missing. Here the sample spans 250,000 or so clones, around 90% being singletons. Germline V gene lookup returns CDR1 ENHRY and CDR2 SYGVKD. Losses at the gene ends were 7 bases for V and 1 base for J; bases not matched to a gene: 6. The CDR3 is 16 amino acids.

The sequence was collected from a girl aged 2 to 9 in good health and CMV-seronegative. The sequenced sample was PBMCs. This chain uses TRBV10-3 with TRBJ2-1; 11 bases are shared with TRBD2. CDR3 bases: TGTGCCATCAATCGGATAGCGGGGGGGTCCTACAATGAGCAGTTCTTC. Translated: CAINRIAGGSYNEQFF.